What follows are 2 T cell receptor beta chains derived from one specimen sequenced in a study of a mutant IDH1 vaccine in newly diagnosed glioma. This table comes from immunoSEQ multiplex PCR, and its TCRdb copy is limited to in-frame clones, with some not included. This table holds about 56,000 clones, 60% to 80% found once. Time point here: week 47, end of study. With topical imiquimod, each dose of the vaccine consisted of 300 ug of mutant IDH1 20-mer peptide. Their antigens remain unidentified. The sequenced sample was PBMCs, obtained from a glioma patient whose treatment included an IDH1 peptide vaccine. These TCRs come from a man over 45 with glioma.

The chain recombines TRBV28 with TRBJ1-5, with D perhaps TRBD1 (5 bases). Trimming left V 7 bases short and J 5 bases short, with 18 bases between. The CDR3 contains 15 residues. The V gene's germline CDR1 is MDHEN and CDR2 SYDVKM. The CDR3 sequence: CASNPRIGGYQPQHF. CDR3 bases: TGTGCCAGCAACCCCCGCATTGGGGGGTATCAGCCCCAGCATTTT. Based on the CDR3 plus reference TRBV28 and TRBJ1-5, the full variable domain is DVKVTQSSRYLVKRTGEKVFLECVQDMDHENMFWYRQDPGLGLRLIYFSYDVKMKEKGDIPEGYSVSREKKERFSLILESASTNQTSMYLCASNPRIGGYQPQHFGDGTRLSIL.

The sample holds one count of this clone. This chain connects TRBV5-1 to TRBJ2-1; possibly TRBD1 for D (6 bases). The germline V gene has CDR1 SGHRS and CDR2 YFSETQ. Trimming cost V 5 bases and J 9 bases, with 12 bases left between them. The CDR3 is 12 residues long. The CDR3 DNA reads as TGCGCCAGCAGTACGAACAGGGTTGAGCAGTTCTTC. Translation gives CASSTNRVEQFF.